The rows below give T cell receptor beta chains drawn from one sample of a study of T cell responses to AZD1222 COVID-19 vaccine. Sequencing was performed with immunoSEQ multiplex PCR; in TCRdb, only in-frame clones are kept and a portion is missing. The table includes around 100,000 clones, around 90% detected once. The sequenced sample was peripheral blood, obtained on day 0 of AZD1222 vaccination. The receptors were sampled from an adult in good health. Both conserved end residues are part of each CDR3. Fields, in order: V gene, D gene, J gene, clone size, CDR3 protein, CDR3 DNA. The D gene is left open where the match is weak. Not all rows give a size; the values are once, few, many and, for expanded clones, a class.

TRBV30	TRBD1	TRBJ1-2	.	CAWRRQGGNYGYTF	TGTGCCTGGAGGCGACAGGGAGGCAACTATGGCTACACCTTC
TRBV7-3	.	TRBJ2-1	.	CASSLTSSSYNEQFF	TGTGCCAGCAGCTTAACCTCGAGCTCCTACAATGAGCAGTTCTTC
TRBV28	.	TRBJ2-5	once	CASLGPGGGETQYF	TGTGCCAGCCTGGGACCCGGAGGCGGAGAGACCCAGTACTTC
TRBV2	TRBD1	TRBJ2-7	.	CASSPGQGTYEQYF	TGTGCCAGCAGTCCGGGACAGGGTACCTACGAGCAGTACTTC
TRBV10-3	TRBD1	TRBJ1-5	.	CAISERGLTGPLEQPQHF	TGTGCCATCAGTGAGAGGGGCTTGACAGGGCCCCTAGAGCAGCCCCAGCATTTT
TRBV18	.	TRBJ2-3	.	CASSPLFTGPSTDTQYF	TGTGCCAGCTCACCACTTTTTACGGGGCCTAGCACAGATACGCAGTATTTT
TRBV7-9	TRBD1	TRBJ1-6	.	CASSADRGPNSPLHF	TGTGCCAGCAGCGCCGACAGGGGTCCTAATTCACCCCTCCACTTT
TRBV11-2	.	TRBJ1-6	.	CASSLGTGGSPLHF	TGTGCCAGCAGCTTAGGCACGGGCGGCTCACCCCTCCACTTT
TRBV30	.	TRBJ2-1	.	CAWSKATAYNEQFF	TGTGCCTGGAGTAAGGCGACCGCCTACAATGAGCAGTTCTTC
TRBV15	TRBD1	TRBJ1-1	.	CATSRDRGRNTEAFF	TGTGCCACCAGCAGAGACAGGGGGCGGAACACTGAAGCTTTCTTT
TRBV4-2	.	TRBJ1-5	.	CASSQLTARSPQHF	TGTGCCAGCAGCCAACTTACGGCGCGTTCGCCCCAGCATTTT
TRBV28	.	TRBJ1-1	.	CASRISGTEAFF	TGTGCCAGCAGAATCAGTGGCACTGAAGCTTTCTTT
TRBV15	TRBD1	TRBJ1-2	.	CATSREERTWGSGGFDDYGYTF	TGTGCCACCAGCAGAGAGGAACGGACCTGGGGGTCAGGGGGCTTTGATGATTATGGCTACACCTTC
TRBV6-2/TRBV6-3	TRBD1	TRBJ1-2	.	CASSYGTGSYGYTF	TGTGCCAGCAGTTACGGGACAGGTAGCTATGGCTACACCTTC
TRBV18	.	TRBJ2-2	.	CASSGPNTGELFF	TGTGCCAGCTCGGGTCCCAACACCGGGGAGCTGTTTTTT
TRBV3-1/TRBV3-2	.	TRBJ2-4	.	CASRHSLRGAKNIQYF	TGTGCCAGCAGACACTCTTTAAGGGGAGCCAAAAACATTCAGTACTTC
TRBV28	TRBD1	TRBJ2-2	.	CASKQGLRDTGELFF	TGTGCCAGCAAACAGGGGCTAAGGGACACCGGGGAGCTGTTTTTT
TRBV5-1	TRBD2	TRBJ2-5	.	CASSTGGSLETQYF	TGCGCCAGCAGCACGGGGGGGAGTCTGGAGACCCAGTACTTC
TRBV7-2	.	TRBJ1-2	.	CASSLAPRAVTGYTF	TGTGCCAGCAGCTTAGCCCCCCGGGCAGTAACTGGCTACACCTTC
TRBV11-3	.	TRBJ1-1	.	CASIWLKAEAFF	TGTGCCAGCATTTGGCTCAAGGCTGAAGCTTTCTTT
TRBV19	TRBD1	TRBJ2-7	once	CASSYGQGYEQYF	TGTGCCAGTAGTTACGGACAGGGCTACGAGCAGTACTTC
TRBV12-3/TRBV12-4	TRBD1	TRBJ2-1	.	CASSQQGIEQFF	TGTGCCAGCAGTCAACAGGGGATTGAGCAGTTCTTC
TRBV19	.	TRBJ2-1	.	CASSILQGNYNEQFF	TGTGCCAGTAGTATCTTGCAGGGCAACTACAATGAGCAGTTCTTC
TRBV7-9	TRBD2	TRBJ2-3	.	CASSLLRRGGRSTDTQYF	TGTGCCAGCAGCTTACTCCGGAGGGGAGGGCGCAGCACAGATACGCAGTATTTT
TRBV2	.	TRBJ2-2	few	CASSPPGRPRGNGELFF	TGTGCCAGCAGTCCGCCCGGTCGGCCAAGGGGTAACGGGGAGCTGTTTTTT
TRBV6-5	.	TRBJ2-6	.	CASSIPGANVLTF	TGTGCCAGCAGTATACCTGGGGCCAACGTCCTGACTTTC
TRBV4-1	.	TRBJ1-5	once	CASSQVPLAGNQPQHF	TGCGCCAGCAGCCAAGTCCCTCTGGCTGGCAATCAGCCCCAGCATTTT
TRBV27	.	TRBJ1-2	.	CASSFNRGGHQVGGYTF	TGTGCCAGCAGTTTTAATCGGGGGGGGCACCAAGTGGGTGGCTACACCTTC
TRBV7-6	TRBD2	TRBJ2-7	.	CASSPAGSVYEQYF	TGTGCCAGCAGCCCAGCGGGGTCTGTCTACGAGCAGTACTTC
TRBV7-3	.	TRBJ1-5	.	CASTSRGRNQPQHF	TGTGCCAGCACCAGCCGCGGCCGGAATCAGCCCCAGCATTTT
TRBV7-8	TRBD1	TRBJ1-2	.	CASSLEGARGYTF	TGTGCCAGCAGCTTAGAGGGGGCGAGGGGCTACACCTTC
TRBV19	.	TRBJ1-2	.	CASSSRPVAGRGYTF	TGTGCCAGTAGTTCACGGCCAGTGGCAGGGAGAGGCTACACCTTC
TRBV11-2	.	TRBJ2-1	.	CASSPRPDGGSEQFF	TGTGCCAGCAGCCCTCGGCCCGACGGTGGTAGTGAGCAGTTCTTC
TRBV28	.	TRBJ1-1	once	CASHSGGGKAFF	TGTGCCAGCCACTCCGGGGGCGGGAAGGCTTTCTTT
TRBV4-3	.	TRBJ2-1	.	CASSQDMTYNEQFF	TGCGCCAGCAGCCAAGATATGACCTACAATGAGCAGTTCTTC
TRBV7-6	TRBD2	TRBJ2-3	.	CASSPRAGGVRDTQYF	TGTGCCAGCAGCCCCCGGGCGGGGGGTGTGAGGGATACGCAGTATTTT
TRBV28	.	TRBJ2-2	once	CASMRGQGGELFF	TGTGCCAGCATGCGGGGTCAGGGCGGGGAGCTGTTTTTT
TRBV2	.	TRBJ1-1	.	CASSGRSDTEAFF	TGTGCCAGCAGTGGTAGGTCCGACACTGAAGCTTTCTTT
TRBV7-2	TRBD1	TRBJ1-2	few	CASSRGQGVGNYGYTF	TGTGCCAGCAGCAGGGGACAGGGGGTAGGCAACTATGGCTACACCTTC
TRBV27	TRBD1	TRBJ1-5	.	CASSMAGGSNQPQHF	TGTGCCAGCAGCATGGCAGGGGGTAGCAATCAGCCCCAGCATTTT
TRBV5-8	TRBD1	TRBJ2-3	.	CASRFLPGQGADTQYF	TGTGCCAGCCGCTTCCTACCGGGACAGGGGGCAGATACGCAGTATTTT
TRBV7-2	.	TRBJ2-7	.	CASSLGPLGSSYEQYF	TGTGCCAGCAGCTTAGGCCCATTAGGGAGCTCCTACGAGCAGTACTTC
TRBV4-3	.	TRBJ1-1	.	CASSQEEDTEAFF	TGCGCCAGCAGCCAAGAAGAGGACACTGAAGCTTTCTTT
TRBV7-9	TRBD1	TRBJ1-1	.	CASSSTGEGEAFF	TGTGCCAGCAGCTCGACAGGGGAGGGTGAAGCTTTCTTT
TRBV27	.	TRBJ1-5	.	CASSSLGGNQPQHF	TGTGCCAGCAGTAGCCTCGGGGGCAATCAGCCCCAGCATTTT
TRBV2	TRBD1	TRBJ2-7	.	CASSVDRGSSYEQYF	TGTGCCAGCAGTGTAGACAGGGGAAGCTCCTACGAGCAGTACTTC
TRBV4-3	.	TRBJ1-6	.	CASSQGPMAGRNSPLHF	TGCGCCAGCAGCCAAGGACCGATGGCAGGGAGGAATTCACCCCTCCACTTT
TRBV6-2/TRBV6-3	.	TRBJ1-5	.	CASSFSGNQPQHF	TGTGCCAGCAGTTTTAGTGGGAATCAGCCCCAGCATTTT
TRBV4-3	.	TRBJ2-7	.	CASSQDREPQYEQYF	TGCGCCAGCAGCCAAGACCGGGAGCCTCAATACGAGCAGTACTTC
TRBV2	TRBD1	TRBJ1-6	.	CASSPGTVNSPLHF	TGTGCCAGCAGTCCCGGGACAGTCAATTCACCCCTCCACTTT
TRBV3-1/TRBV3-2	TRBD1	TRBJ2-7	.	CASSQAGTGGYEQYF	TGTGCCAGCAGCCAAGCCGGGACAGGGGGCTACGAGCAGTACTTC
TRBV7-2	.	TRBJ2-1	once	CASSLLFSVNEQFF	TGTGCCAGCAGCTTACTTTTTTCAGTTAATGAGCAGTTCTTC
TRBV10-3	.	TRBJ1-2	.	CAISVQGGGYTF	TGTGCCATCAGTGTGCAGGGTGGCGGCTACACCTTC
TRBV12-3/TRBV12-4	.	TRBJ1-5	.	CASSGTLDQPQHF	TGTGCCAGCAGCGGGACACTGGATCAGCCCCAGCATTTT